Included here is one T cell receptor beta chain sequence, with context. Its antigen remains unknown. At one end, the junction sequence differs from germline, possibly due to a read error. TCR beta libraries were made by quantitative 5'-RACE with molecular barcodes. TCRdb re-called the 5' RACE reads with MiXCR, one entry per CDR3 protein. The table records 350,000 or so distinct CDR3 sequences, roughly 8% of them present only once. This sample is drawn from a study of CD8 T cells in ankylosing spondylitis. Per germline, CDR1 SGHDT and CDR2 YYEEEE. The CDR3 is 16 residues long. Overall study results and limits: The authors reported significant enrichment of disease-linked clones in matched ankylosing spondylitis synovial fluid. Characteristic, it appeared, of ankylosing spondylitis blood was a TCR beta motif of eight highly homologous variants.

The chain joins TRBV5-6 to TRBJ1-3, with a possible D match to TRBD1 (6 bases). The receptor was isolated from a male donor with ankylosing spondylitis. The sample comprised blood, either unsorted or a sorted T cell fraction (not recorded which). The CDR3 bases are TGTGCCATCAGCCCTGGACAGCCGAGCTCTGGAAACACCATATATTTT. It specifies CAISPGQPSSGNTIYF.